The TCR beta chain described here comes from a study of technical replicates of blood from a few donors. The CDR3 is made up of 14 amino acids. CDR1 and CDR2 from the germline V gene are MNHNY and SVGAGI (reference sequence). Trimming left V 6 bases short and J 7 bases short, with 18 bases between. The data were produced by immunoSEQ multiplex PCR, yet TCRdb's version contains in-frame clones alone and is incomplete. Seen here are under 75,000 clones, roughly 92% observed once, and the top ten hold roughly 4.2%. Sequenced: PBMCs. The source of this sequence is a human donor in good health. Some clones in this sample may be carry-over from other donors' samples. The chain recombines TRBV6-6 with TRBJ1-1; D ambiguous. CDR3 sequence (DNA): TGTGCCAGCAGGGACCCGGGGAGCGGACTTGAAGCTTTCTTT. It specifies CASRDPGSGLEAFF.